This TCR gamma chain appears in the sequencing data of a study of gamma delta lymphoproliferative disorders and STAT genes (dated by TCRdb to the late 2010s). About the full investigation: The LymphoTrack Dx TCRG Assay was used to prepare gamma-chain libraries from at least 50 ng of genomic DNA. Because no corresponding Invivoscribe delta assay was available, delta-chain libraries were prepared according to the EuroClonality-NGS working group standard operating procedure. Within a larger immunophenotypic and STAT-mutation study, TCR gamma and delta CDR3 repertoires were profiled by deep sequencing in Tgammadelta lymphoproliferative disease patients and healthy controls. To confirm results, a couple of gamma-chain samples and every delta-chain sample were sequenced twice. The full study reports these points: Almost every major gamma and delta clonotype in patients was public, meaning shared with at least one healthy donor, and only a couple of gamma clonotypes were private to disease. T cells in controls likely covered a range of maturation stages, whereas leukemic cells were skewed toward terminal effectors, which could potentially limit comparisons between patients and controls. When whole repertoires were clustered, gamma repertoires from patients grouped apart from those of healthy controls, but delta repertoires did not separate between the groups. According to the authors, NGS specificity may be reduced at low frequencies, so whether leukemic clones are public or private needs confirmation.

By its share of the sample, this clone is large (0.1 to 1%). Its antigen target is currently unknown. The input lacks base qualities; no much larger clone sits a single base away. In both library methods, multiplex PCR was carried out with primers targeting conserved V and J regions of the TCR genes. After purification and pooling, the amplicons were sequenced on an Illumina MiSeq platform. In the paper's pipeline: V(D)J alignment, clonotype assembly and translation were done with MiXCR, while functionality assessment and CDR3 repertoire analyses were done with VDJtools. CDR3 followed the IMGT definition, and analyses included only productive sequences that used functional genes, leaving out ORF genes and pseudogenes. Identical amino acid CDR3s of major clonotypes (frequency >=5%) were searched for across all patients and controls using a custom Python script. Clonotype frequencies in patients versus controls were compared with a one-sided non-parametric Wilcoxon test. Public reads were reanalyzed in TCRdb with CATT, and rows carrying the same DNA were merged afterwards. For this entry, the V and J calls and clone size follow TCRdb and not the study's own pipeline. A total of more than 900 gamma-chain clones appear in this sample, around 21% of them only once. The ten largest clones capture 30% to 40% of the sample.

For TCR sequencing, genomic DNA was taken from peripheral blood mononuclear cells isolated from both patients and controls. The control group consisted of roughly 23 healthy adult blood donors (median age roughly 60 years; approximately twelve males and some eleven females) who were matched to the patients for age and sex. Reading from cysteine to phenylalanine, the CDR3 counts 13 amino acids. Only the CDR3 part of the read is kept: 39 bases, read in frame from the first base. Ends trimmed: V by 2 bases, J by 3 bases; bases unmatched to a gene: 4. CDR1 and CDR2 (EGSNGY, YDSYNSKV) derive from the germline V gene.

The material sequenced was blood. The chain was built from TRGV2 and TRGJ1 or TRGJ2. TCRdb records no J gene; here it was assigned by comparing the DNA to germline. This sequence originates from a human donor in good health. The CDR3 loop reads CATWDASYYKKLF. The nucleotides read TGTGCCACCTGGGACGCCTCTTATTATAAGAAACTCTTT.